These 25 T cell receptor beta chains came from one sample sequenced in a study of response to subunit inactivated influenza vaccine. Via MiXCR, TCRdb re-called the RT-PCR reads, giving one row per CDR3 protein. The sample consists of 430,000 or so distinct CDR3 sequences, around 9.9% of them appearing once. The sample was PBMCs from blood, taken 45 days after vaccination. Source of these receptors: a man between 50 and 59 years old who received an inactivated influenza vaccine.

The V and J genes are TRBV20-1 and TRBJ1-5; 7 nucleotides agree with TRBD1. The trim removed 0 bases at V and 10 bases at J, leaving 9 bases unmatched. Germline V gene data show CDR1 as DFQATT and CDR2 as SNEGSKA (reference sequence). The CDR3 contains 14 residues. The CDR3 region is CSARDHRGTSPQHF. CDR3 in DNA: TGCAGTGCTAGAGATCACAGGGGAACCAGTCCCCAGCATTTT.

With regard to this clonotype: At one end the junction does not follow the germline gene, possibly because of a read error. The chain is built from TRBV7-6 and TRBJ2-7, with no clear D. The CDR3 covers 16 residues. Per the germline V gene, CDR1 is SGHVS and CDR2 is FNYEAQ. Written as DNA, the CDR3 is TGTGCCAGCAGCTTAGCCGTACTCTTAATACACCGCGAGCGGTACTTC. It specifies CASSLAVLLIHRERYF.

This clonotype was counted a few times. This chain links TRBV5-1 with TRBJ2-1; no clear D. Trimming removed 4 bases from V and 6 bases from J, with 11 bases in between. The CDR3 length is 13 residues. Germline V CDR1 and CDR2: SGHRS, YFSETQ. For the CDR3, the DNA is TGCGCCAGCAGCGTACCTTATCCCAATGAGCAGTTCTTC. Amino acid sequence: CASSVPYPNEQFF.

The CDR3 DNA is TGTGCCTGCTCCCAAGGAGGGGACAGGTTCACAGATACGCAGTATTTT. The encoded protein is CACSQGGDRFTDTQYF. The chain combines TRBV12-5 with TRBJ2-3; 8 nucleotides line up with TRBD1. The germline V gene encodes CDR1 LGHNT and CDR2 FRNRAP. The CDR3 length is 16 residues.

The chain is built from TRBV4-1 and TRBJ1-2; TRBD1 aligns across 7 bases. This CDR3 spans 20 amino acids. Germline V gene data show CDR1 as MGHRA and CDR2 as YSYEKL. V shed 0 bases and J 0 bases; nucleotides not matched to a gene: 16. CDR3 coding DNA: TGCGCCAGCAGCCAAGATTATCAGAGACAGGGCGATTCAACTAACTATGGCTACACCTTC. Translation: CASSQDYQRQGDSTNYGYTF.

The chain recombines TRBV7-7 with TRBJ2-2; the D call may be TRBD1 or TRBD2 (5 bases each). V lost 5 bases to trimming and J lost 2 bases, with 12 bases between them. The CDR3 is 15 residues long. The V gene's germline CDR1 is SSHAT and CDR2 FNYEAQ (reference sequence). The CDR3, as DNA: TGTGCCAGCAGCCCCGGGACCCGCAACACCGGGGAGCTGTTTTTT. The encoded protein is CASSPGTRNTGELFF. Variable domain in full (rest from reference TRBV7-7 and TRBJ2-2): GAGVSQSPRYKVTKRGQDVTLRCDPISSHATLYWYQQALGQGPEFLTYFNYEAQPDKSGLPSDRFSAERPEGSISTLTIQRTEQRDSAMYRCASSPGTRNTGELFFGEGSRLTVL.

The V gene is TRBV11-2, the J gene TRBJ2-7, with D possibly being TRBD1 (6 bases). The germline V and J ends were trimmed by 5 bases and 2 bases, with 13 bases remaining between them. The CDR3 loop spans 14 amino acids. CDR1 SGHAT and CDR2 FQNNGV come from the germline V gene. CDR3 sequence reads: CASSALPGAYEQYF. CDR3 bases: TGTGCCAGCAGCGCCCTGCCAGGGGCCTACGAGCAGTACTTC.

The rearrangement uses TRBV7-3 and TRBJ2-7; 8 bases align to TRBD1. CDR1 and CDR2 (germline): SGHTA, FQGTGA. Germline trimming cut 5 bases from V and 6 bases from J; bases unmatched to any gene: 9. The CDR3 length is 14 residues. The CDR3 bases are TGTGCCAGCAGCGCAACCGGGACAGGTTCCGAGCAGTACTTC. Protein sequence: CASSATGTGSEQYF. Full variable domain (missing parts from reference TRBV7-3 and TRBJ2-7): GAGVSQTPSNKVTEKGKYVELRCDPISGHTALYWYRQSLGQGPEFLIYFQGTGAADDSGLPNDRFFAVRPEGSVSTLKIQRTERGDSAVYLCASSATGTGSEQYFGPGTRLTVT.

The chain joins TRBV18 to TRBJ2-7; D remains ambiguous. CDR1 is KGHSH and CDR2 is LQKENI in the germline V gene. V lost 0 bases and J 5 bases, leaving 8 bases between the germline ends. The CDR3 extends over 13 amino acids. The CDR3 protein is CASSPPGSDEQYF. The CDR3 coding sequence is TGTGCCAGCTCACCACCAGGGTCCGACGAGCAGTACTTC.

The gene calls are TRBV2 and TRBJ1-2; D is unresolved. Germline V lookup: CDR1 SNHLY, CDR2 FYNNEI. The V and J ends lost 6 bases and 9 bases respectively, with 17 bases between them. CDR3 length: 13 residues. CDR3 sequence (DNA): TGTGCCAGCAGGAACACTGGCCCTAGAAGCTACACCTTC. Translating gives CASRNTGPRSYTF.

There are many counts of this clonotype. The chain employs TRBV5-1 and TRBJ1-1; 7 bases fit TRBD1. This CDR3 spans 14 amino acids. V was pared by 0 bases and J by 4 bases, with 3 bases of the junction left unmatched. Per the germline V gene, CDR1 is SGHRS and CDR2 is YFSETQ. The CDR3 nucleotides are TGCGCCAGCAGCTTGGGGAGGGGGCTCACTGAAGCTTTCTTT. The encoded protein is CASSLGRGLTEAFF. The variable domain in full, completed from reference TRBV5-1 and TRBJ1-1, reads KAGVTQTPRYLIKTRGQQVTLSCSPISGHRSVSWYQQTPGQGLQFLFEYFSETQRNKGNFPGRFSGRQFSNSRSEMNVSTLELGDSALYLCASSLGRGLTEAFFGQGTRLTVV.

This clonotype was observed at least ten times. J is TRBJ2-7 and V is TRBV28; tentative D call: TRBD1 (5 bases). This CDR3 comprises 15 residues. Germline V lookup: CDR1 MDHEN, CDR2 SYDVKM. V gave up 0 bases and J gave up 0 bases, with 9 bases separating them. Written as DNA, the CDR3 is TGTGCCAGCAGTTTATGGCAGGACAACTCCTACGAGCAGTACTTC. It translates to CASSLWQDNSYEQYF.

There are a few counts of this clonotype. The rearrangement uses TRBV5-1 and TRBJ2-1; 10 bases agree with TRBD2. Germline values: CDR1 SGHRS, CDR2 YFSETQ. This CDR3 is 14 amino acids long. Trimming took 4 bases from V and 4 from J; bases not matched to a gene: 2. The CDR3 DNA sequence: TGCGCCAGCAGCACGACTAGCGGGTACAATGAGCAGTTCTTC. Amino acid sequence: CASSTTSGYNEQFF.

A few counts support this clonotype. The J gene is TRBJ1-6, the V gene TRBV4-3; D unclear. CDR1 is LGHNA, CDR2 YSLEER, per germline. The CDR3 has 16 residues. Trimming took off 0 bases at V and 7 bases at J, with 13 bases between the two ends. CDR3 amino acids: CASSQDGKGRNSPLHF. CDR3 sequence (DNA): TGCGCCAGCAGCCAAGATGGCAAGGGCCGAAATTCACCCCTCCACTTT.

This chain uses TRBV10-3 with TRBJ2-3; 8 bases line up with TRBD2. Per germline, CDR1 ENHRY and CDR2 SYGVKD. The trim removed 5 bases at V and 7 bases at J, leaving 11 bases unmatched. CDR3 length: 15 residues. CDR3 amino acids: CAISSEITSGNTQYF. Here the CDR3 DNA reads TGTGCCATCAGTTCCGAAATAACTAGCGGCAATACGCAGTATTTT.

The DNA for the CDR3 is TGTGCCAGCAGTTCCGGGACAGGGGGCTTCAATGAGCAGTTCTTC. Its translation: CASSSGTGGFNEQFF. The V and J genes are TRBV27 and TRBJ2-1, with 12 bases aligning to TRBD1. V lost 4 bases to trimming and J lost 6 bases; unmatched junction nucleotides: 4. Germline CDR1 MNHEY, CDR2 SMNVEV (reference sequence). This CDR3 has 15 residues.

The chain employs TRBV24-1 and TRBJ2-5; no clear D. Trimming cost V 8 bases and J 5 bases, with 17 bases left between them. This CDR3 region has 14 residues. Germline V CDR1 and CDR2: KGHDR, SFDVKD. CDR3 coding DNA: TGTGCCACCATAATTGGATTTATCATGGAGACCCAGTACTTC. Amino acids: CATIIGFIMETQYF.

The chain links TRBV29-1 to TRBJ2-5; D is possibly TRBD1 (6 bases). V was clipped by 3 bases and J by 9 bases, with 14 bases between them. Per the germline V gene, CDR1 is SQVTM and CDR2 is ANQGSEA. The CDR3 covers 12 residues. As DNA, the CDR3 is TGCAGCGTTGAGGACAGTCAATCGGCCCAGTACTTC. Translating it yields CSVEDSQSAQYF. Full variable domain (rest looked up from reference TRBV29-1 and TRBJ2-5): SAVISQKPSRDICQRGTSLTIQCQVDSQVTMMFWYRQQPGQSLTLIATANQGSEATYESGFVIDKFPISRPNLTFSTLTVSNMSPEDSSIYLCSVEDSQSAQYFGPGTRLLVL.

This clonotype was counted many times. V gene TRBV7-2 combines with J gene TRBJ2-7, with 7 positions matching TRBD1. CDR3 length equals 14 residues. The V gene's germline CDR1 is SGHTA and CDR2 FQGNSA. V was clipped by 5 bases and J by 3 bases; unmatched bases: 7. The CDR3 nucleotides read TGTGCCAGCAGCGGGTGGGACAGAGACTACGAGCAGTACTTC. As protein: CASSGWDRDYEQYF.

This clonotype appeared a few times. The chain combines TRBV2 with TRBJ2-7; D remains unclear. The CDR3 has 14 amino acids. V was clipped by 4 bases and J by 6 bases, with 16 bases between them. Germline CDR1 SNHLY, CDR2 FYNNEI. The CDR3 region has the DNA TGTGCCAGCAGTGGCAGTTTCCCATACAGCGAGCAGTACTTC. Translating gives CASSGSFPYSEQYF. Drawing the rest from reference TRBV2 and TRBJ2-7, the complete variable domain is EPEVTQTPSHQVTQMGQEVILRCVPISNHLYFYWYRQILGQKVEFLVSFYNNEISEKSEIFDDQFSVERPDGSNFTLKIRSTKLEDSAMYFCASSGSFPYSEQYFGPGTRLTVT.

The rearrangement uses TRBV6-2 or TRBV6-3 and TRBJ1-2; D is undetermined. Germline V gene sequence: CDR1 MNHEY, CDR2 SVGEGT. The CDR3 extends over 13 amino acids. V lost 7 bases and J 0 bases, leaving 9 bases between the germline ends. The CDR3 is CASTDGANYGYTF. The DNA for the CDR3 is TGTGCCAGCACAGACGGGGCTAACTATGGCTACACCTTC.

This clonotype was seen a handful of times. This chain connects TRBV6-1 to TRBJ1-3, with a weak D call TRBD1 (5 bases). The germline CDR1 and CDR2 sequences are MNHNS and SASEGT. V was clipped by 5 bases and J by 0 bases, with 14 bases between them. The CDR3 runs to 16 residues. The CDR3 DNA follows: TGTGCCAGCAGTCGAACAGGCATAAACTCTGGAAACACCATATATTTT. This encodes CASSRTGINSGNTIYF.

This clonotype was picked up many times. V usage is TRBV5-1 and J usage is TRBJ1-1; D perhaps matches TRBD1 (5 bases). Germline CDR1 is SGHRS and CDR2 is YFSETQ. Trimming shortened V by 4 bases and J by 2 bases, and 15 bases separated the two germline ends. CDR3 length: 15 residues. For the CDR3, the DNA is TGCGCCAGCAGCATCCAGGGAGCCGGTAACACTGAAGCTTTCTTT. It specifies CASSIQGAGNTEAFF.

In its sample, this clonotype was seen many times. The rearrangement uses TRBV25-1 and TRBJ2-1; TRBD2 agrees at 16 bases. With V trimmed by 4 bases and J by 5 bases, 8 bases remained unmatched. CDR3 size: 18 residues. Germline V gene data show CDR1 as MGHDK and CDR2 as SYGVNS. The CDR3 here is CASSGGLAGGPNNNEQFF. As DNA, the CDR3 is TGTGCCAGCAGTGGGGGACTAGCGGGAGGGCCCAACAACAATGAGCAGTTCTTC. The whole variable domain, filled in from reference TRBV25-1 and TRBJ2-1, reads EADIYQTPRYLVIGTGKKITLECSQTMGHDKMYWYQQDPGMELHLIHYSYGVNSTEKGDLSSESTVSRIRTEHFPLTLESARPSHTSQYLCASSGGLAGGPNNNEQFFGPGTRLTVL.

The rearrangement links TRBV20-1 to TRBJ2-1; TRBD2 matches at 10 bases. The CDR3 length is 13 residues. Germline V gene data show CDR1 as DFQATT and CDR2 as SNEGSKA (reference sequence). Unmatched junction bases numbered 4, after V lost 2 bases and J lost 9 bases. The CDR3 region has the DNA TGCAGTGCTAGAACTAGCGGGGTACCTGAGCAGTTCTTC. Residues: CSARTSGVPEQFF.